This T cell receptor beta chain was sequenced during a study of blood T cell repertoires in COVID-19. In the study overall: Specimens from acute and convalescent COVID-19 originated in the United States, Italy and Spain.

In the source study's methods: Estimated nucleated cell counts came from reference gene primer amplification. The protocol was immunoSEQ multiplex PCR, while the TCRdb copy is restricted to in-frame clones and leaves out a portion. For V, J and clone size, that table is used; D and trimming come from the DNA. Here the sample spans under 450,000 clones, around nine tenths being singletons. Losses at the gene ends were 4 bases for V and 9 bases for J; bases not matched to a gene: 3. This CDR3 comprises 13 residues. CDR1 is SGHVS, CDR2 FQNEAQ, per germline. This TCR was recovered from a woman aged 40 to 55 with COVID-19, enrolled during active disease. V gene TRBV7-8 combines with J gene TRBJ1-5, with 10 bases matching TRBD1. The sample comprised peripheral blood. The CDR3 sequence is CASSSTGGPPQHF. CDR3 in DNA: TGTGCCAGCAGCTCGACAGGGGGCCCGCCCCAGCATTTT.